This TCR beta chain was profiled in a study of blood T cells in healthy people across ages. Combining a sample-barcoded 5' primer with a J-beta primer mix, a second PCR ran for about 6 to 12 cycles. TCRdb recomputed calls from the 5' RACE reads with MiXCR, one row per CDR3 protein. The sample contains 850,000 to 1,000,000 distinct CDR3 sequences, about 53% of which appear only once. The CDR3 is made up of 19 amino acids. V was trimmed by 0 bases and J by 2 bases, leaving 17 bases between them. CDR1 LGHNA and CDR2 YSLEER come from the germline V gene. The genes are TRBV4-3 and TRBJ2-6, with D tentatively TRBD2 (6 bases). This receptor was obtained from a woman in her sixties or seventies in good health. Input material: blood. CDR3 DNA: TGCGCCAGCAGCCAAGATTTGTCGGGAGCCTGGCCTGGGGCCAACGTCCTGACTTTC. Amino acids: CASSQDLSGAWPGANVLTF.